This TCR beta chain was sequenced for a study of vaccination effects on CD4 cells after COVID-19. Study-wide results and caveats: Clones of infection and vaccine origin contracted markedly late after vaccination.

After less than twelve days in culture, the CD4+ T cells were isolated. Either the mRNA-1273 or the BNT162b2 vaccine was given to participants as two doses. On day 3 and again on day 7, half the medium was replaced with IL-2 medium. Generated by immunoSEQ multiplex PCR, the TCRdb table keeps only in-frame clones and is missing some. The repertoire holds fewer than 35,000 clones, with over 70% as singletons. Trimming left V 7 bases short and J 4 bases short, with 19 bases between. The germline CDR1 and CDR2 sequences are MNHEY and SVGAGI. CDR3 length: 15 amino acids. This clone was seen a single time. Its antigen is currently unknown.

This TCR came from a human donor who received a COVID-19 vaccine. The sample consisted of CD4+ T cells from PBMCs cultured without peptide, taken after COVID-19 vaccination. V usage is TRBV6-5 and J usage is TRBJ1-2, with D perhaps matching TRBD1 (6 bases). This CDR3 is CASTSYRQGPYGYTF. CDR3 bases: TGTGCCAGCACCTCCTACCGGCAGGGGCCCTATGGCTACACCTTC.